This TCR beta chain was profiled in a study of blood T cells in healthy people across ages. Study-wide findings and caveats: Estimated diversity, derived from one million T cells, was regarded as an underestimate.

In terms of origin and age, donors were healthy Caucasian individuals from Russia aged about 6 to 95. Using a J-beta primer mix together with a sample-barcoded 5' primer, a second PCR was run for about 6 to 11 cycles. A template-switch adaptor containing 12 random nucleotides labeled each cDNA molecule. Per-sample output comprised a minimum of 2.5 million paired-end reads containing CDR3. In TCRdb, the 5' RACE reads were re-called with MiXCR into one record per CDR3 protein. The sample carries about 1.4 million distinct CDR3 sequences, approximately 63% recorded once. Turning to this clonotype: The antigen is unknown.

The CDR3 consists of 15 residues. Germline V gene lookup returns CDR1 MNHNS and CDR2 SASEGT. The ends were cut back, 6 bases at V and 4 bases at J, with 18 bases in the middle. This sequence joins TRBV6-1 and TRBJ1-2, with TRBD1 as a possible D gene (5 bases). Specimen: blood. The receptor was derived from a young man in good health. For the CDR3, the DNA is TGTGCCAGCAGCACCCGGGGGAAGGGTGGCTATGGCTACACCTTC. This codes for CASSTRGKGGYGYTF.